These T cell receptor beta chains were read from a single sample in a study of T-cell reconstitution after alpha-beta-depleted transplantation in children. Using its own MiXCR run on the PCR reads, TCRdb lists one record per CDR3 protein. Of some 300,000 distinct CDR3 sequences in the sample, 10% are singletons; the top ten hold approximately 2.3%. The specimen was PBMCs from the stem cell graft donor, collected from the stem cell graft. The receptors were gathered from a human donor who donated a stem cell graft to a child with acute lymphoblastic leukemia. Both conserved end residues are part of each CDR3. D genes are given only for firm matches. For some rows the clone size is stated as once, few or many, or as a class when expanded; others skip it.

v_call	j_call	clone_size	d_call	cdr3_nt	cdr3_aa
TRBV6-2/TRBV6-3	TRBJ2-1	few	-	TGTGCCAGCAGTTATCTAGCGCTAAAATACAATGAGCAGTTCTTC	CASSYLALKYNEQFF
TRBV29-1	TRBJ2-1	few	-	TGCAGCGTCCCCCTAGGCATCCGGGAAAATGAGCAGTTCTTC	CSVPLGIRENEQFF
TRBV10-1	TRBJ2-3	-	-	TGCGCCAGCAGTGAAGAGCCCGATACGCAGTATTTT	CASSEEPDTQYF
TRBV3-1	TRBJ2-7	-	TRBD2	TGTGCCAGCAGCCAAGTAGCGGGAGTCGGACCCTACGAGCAGTACTTC	CASSQVAGVGPYEQYF
TRBV18	TRBJ1-5	-	-	TGTGCCAGCTCCCTTGGGACTCCGGGGGGCAATCAGCCCCAGCATTTT	CASSLGTPGGNQPQHF
TRBV18	TRBJ2-5	many	-	TGTGCCAGCTCTCCCGAACAAGAGACCCAGTACTTC	CASSPEQETQYF
TRBV9	TRBJ1-1	-	TRBD1	TGTGCCAGCAGCGCGCAGACAGGGGTGAACACTGAAGCTTTCTTT	CASSAQTGVNTEAFF
TRBV9	TRBJ2-3	few	-	TGTGCCAGCAGCGCCGAAGACAGTGACCAGAAGGATACGCAGTATTTT	CASSAEDSDQKDTQYF
TRBV5-1	TRBJ1-3	many	TRBD1	TGCGCCAGCAGTTTGCCGGGACAGGGGGCCGTGGACACCATATATTTT	CASSLPGQGAVDTIYF
TRBV10-3	TRBJ2-1	many	TRBD2	TGTGCCATCAGTGACCCGGGACTAGCCCCCAATGAGCAGTTCTTC	CAISDPGLAPNEQFF
TRBV7-9	TRBJ1-2	many	-	TGTGCCAGCAGCTTGGGGACCTATGGCTACACCTTC	CASSLGTYGYTF
TRBV7-8	TRBJ2-1	many	TRBD2	TGTGCCAGCAGCCCCTACCGGGGCGGGGGTTACAATGAGCAGTTCTTC	CASSPYRGGGYNEQFF
TRBV5-1	TRBJ2-3	-	TRBD1	TGCGCCAGCAGCGCCGAGGGACAGCTTGGCACAGATACGCAGTATTTT	CASSAEGQLGTDTQYF
TRBV6-1	TRBJ1-5	few	TRBD1	TGTGCCAGCAGTAGCCCGGGACAGAAAGCCAATCAGCCCCAGCATTTT	CASSSPGQKANQPQHF
TRBV3-1	TRBJ2-5	many	-	TGTGCCAGCAGCCAAGATAGTCCCACCCAAGAGACCCAGTACTTC	CASSQDSPTQETQYF
TRBV5-5	TRBJ2-1	few	TRBD1	TGTGCCAGCAGCAACGGACAGGGGGTTAGCTCCTACAATGAGCAGTTCTTC	CASSNGQGVSSYNEQFF
TRBV10-3	TRBJ2-5	few	TRBD2	TGTGCCATCAGTGAGCCCCCTAGGACTAGCGGGAGGTCAGAGACCCAGTACTTC	CAISEPPRTSGRSETQYF
TRBV5-1	TRBJ2-7	-	TRBD1	TGCGCCAGCAGCTTGATGGGACAGGGGGCCTTAGCGGGCGGCCTCGGCCCGTACGAGCAGTACTTC	CASSLMGQGALAGGLGPYEQYF
TRBV30	TRBJ1-5	few	-	TGTGCCTGGAGTGGGGGGATCAATCAGCCCCAGCATTTT	CAWSGGINQPQHF
TRBV27	TRBJ2-7	many	TRBD2	TGTGCCAGCAGTCCCACTAGCGGGAGGGCCGGGGAGCAGTACTTC	CASSPTSGRAGEQYF
TRBV14	TRBJ1-1	few	-	TGTGCCAGCAGCCAAGAGCTGGCGCCGAACACTGAAGCTTTCTTT	CASSQELAPNTEAFF
TRBV20-1	TRBJ2-7	few	TRBD2	TGCAGTGCTAGAGGGGGACTAGCGGGAGGAGGTATCGACGAGCAGTACTTC	CSARGGLAGGGIDEQYF
TRBV19	TRBJ2-7	few	-	TGTGCCAGTAGTATTAGGGACGGCTATTACGAGCAGTACTTC	CASSIRDGYYEQYF
TRBV7-9	TRBJ2-3	few	-	TGTGCCAGCAGCGACGGACAGAGAGGAGATACGCAGTATTTT	CASSDGQRGDTQYF
TRBV20-1	TRBJ1-4	-	-	TGCAGTGCTAGAAGGCAGGGAAGGGGATGGGGTAATGAAAAACTGTTTTTT	CSARRQGRGWGNEKLFF
TRBV4-2	TRBJ2-1	-	TRBD2	TGTGCCAGCAGCCAGGGGGAGCCGGGAGGGCCCAACAATGAGCAGTTCTTC	CASSQGEPGGPNNEQFF
TRBV7-9	TRBJ2-7	-	-	TGTGCCACCAGCTTTACCCCAGTCTCCTACGAGCAGTACTTC	CATSFTPVSYEQYF
TRBV20-1	TRBJ1-1	many	-	TGCAGTGCTCTAGACGGACTTTACGGGACTGAAGCTTTCTTT	CSALDGLYGTEAFF
TRBV20-1	TRBJ1-1	-	-	TGCAGTGCTAGGCGCCTGGGGTTGAACACTGAAGCTTTCTTT	CSARRLGLNTEAFF
TRBV29-1	TRBJ2-7	many	-	TGCAGCGTTGCGAGCGAAACCCCCTACGAGCAGTACTTC	CSVASETPYEQYF
TRBV7-2	TRBJ2-5	many	TRBD2	TGTGCCAGCAGCACCTACACGGGACTAGCGGGAGAGACCCAGTACTTC	CASSTYTGLAGETQYF
TRBV6-1	TRBJ1-5	-	TRBD1	TGTGCCAGCAGGGGGGGACAGGGGTTAGGCAATCAGCCCCAGCATTTT	CASRGGQGLGNQPQHF
TRBV11-2	TRBJ2-2	-	-	TGTGCCAGCAGCCCCCGTTTTCAGGACAAGAACACCGGGGAGCTGTTTTTT	CASSPRFQDKNTGELFF